This TCR beta chain was found in a study of blood T cell repertoires in COVID-19. At the level of the study: From the United States, Italy and Spain came samples of acute and convalescent COVID-19.

CDR3 size: 14 residues. With 4 bases clipped from V and 2 bases from J, the junction kept 6 bases outside the gene matches. The germline V gene has CDR1 SGHRS and CDR2 YFSETQ. Per the study methods: Estimation of nucleated cell counts relied on the amplification of reference gene primers. The assay was immunoSEQ multiplex PCR, and TCRdb's table has in-frame clones only and misses some. The DNA was the basis for D and trimming; V, J and clone size are from that table. The sample lists roughly 210,000 clones, around 90% occurring once. The V call is TRBV5-1, the J call TRBJ2-7; 7 nucleotides line up with TRBD1. The receptor was isolated from a young man in a cohort exposed to, infected with or recovered from COVID-19 (not recorded which). Sample: PBMCs or T cells enriched from blood (not recorded which). The CDR3 DNA reads as TGCGCCAGCAGCAGGACAGGTCCCCCCTACGAGCAGTACTTC. Protein: CASSRTGPPYEQYF. Full variable domain (outside the CDR3, taken from reference TRBV5-1 and TRBJ2-7): KAGVTQTPRYLIKTRGQQVTLSCSPISGHRSVSWYQQTPGQGLQFLFEYFSETQRNKGNFPGRFSGRQFSNSRSEMNVSTLELGDSALYLCASSRTGPPYEQYFGPGTRLTVT.